The 21 T cell receptor beta chains listed next were all sequenced from one sample in a study of PD-L1 blockade in urothelial cancer. Method: immunoSEQ multiplex PCR; TCRdb's copy keeps in-frame clones and lacks some. The sample carries 70,000 to 95,000 clones, more than 70% recorded once. Time point denoted: pretreatment peripheral blood. The sequencing used PBMCs, collected around atezolizumab (anti-PD-L1) treatment. These receptor sequences come from an elderly woman with urothelial cancer.

This rearrangement joins TRBV11-2 to TRBJ2-7; 10 positions match TRBD1. From germline, CDR1 is SGHAT and CDR2 FQNNGV. V was clipped by 1 base and J by 9 bases; unmatched bases: 6. CDR3 length: 14 amino acids. CDR3 region: CASSLVGTGAVQYF. CDR3 DNA sequence: TGTGCCAGCAGCTTAGTGGGGACAGGGGCCGTGCAGTACTTC. Together with reference TRBV11-2 and TRBJ2-7, the CDR3 gives the full variable domain: EAGVAQSPRYKIIEKRQSVAFWCNPISGHATLYWYQQILGQGPKLLIQFQNNGVVDDSQLPKDRFSAERLKGVDSTLKIQPAKLEDSAVYLCASSLVGTGAVQYFGPGTRLTVT.

V and J are TRBV19 and TRBJ1-5; D ambiguous. The CDR3 spans 12 residues. Germline CDR1 is LNHDA and CDR2 is SQIVND (reference sequence). Trimming left V 3 bases short and J 4 bases short, with 4 bases between. The CDR3 loop is CASSISNQPQHF. CDR3 in DNA: TGTGCCAGTAGTATTAGTAATCAGCCCCAGCATTTT.

This sequence joins TRBV5-6 and TRBJ1-1; D might be TRBD1 (5 bases). The CDR3 runs to 12 residues. Trimming stripped 0 bases from V and 8 bases from J, with 8 bases between. CDR1 is SGHDT, CDR2 YYEEEE, per germline. CDR3 in amino acids: CASSLEQGEAFF. The CDR3 DNA sequence: TGTGCCAGCAGCTTGGAGCAGGGCGAAGCTTTCTTT.

With regard to this clone: Different DNA sequences within this sample yield the same CDR3. The V gene is TRBV18, the J gene TRBJ2-7, with 9 bases that match TRBD1. The CDR3 spans 14 residues. From germline, CDR1 is KGHSH and CDR2 LQKENI. V lost 0 bases to trimming and J lost 6 bases; unmatched junction nucleotides: 3. In nucleotides, the CDR3 is TGTGCCAGCTCACCACCGACAGGGGGGGGCGAGCAGTACTTC. Its translation is CASSPPTGGGEQYF.

The chain employs TRBV7-2 and TRBJ2-2, with D maybe TRBD2 (6 bases). Germline values: CDR1 SGHTA, CDR2 FQGNSA. The CDR3 is made up of 17 amino acids. Trimming took 5 bases from V and 4 from J, leaving 20 bases between them. The CDR3 nucleotides are TGTGCCAGCAGCCTTTCCTCTCTAGCGAGAGGCACCGGGGAGCTGTTTTTT. It specifies CASSLSSLARGTGELFF.

The rearrangement joins TRBV5-1 to TRBJ1-2; 9 bases agree with TRBD1. V shed 3 bases and J 8 bases; nucleotides not matched to a gene: 14. CDR3 length equals 16 residues. Germline V gene sequence: CDR1 SGHRS, CDR2 YFSETQ. This chain's CDR3 is CASSSHSPGTGSGYTF. CDR3 sequence (DNA): TGCGCCAGCAGCTCCCACTCACCCGGGACAGGGAGCGGCTACACCTTC.

The CDR3 DNA sequence: TGTGCCAGCTCACCGACAGGGGGCAAAGAGACCCAGTACTTC. Translating gives CASSPTGGKETQYF. The V gene is TRBV18, the J gene TRBJ2-5; 10 bases are a match to TRBD1. Germline assignment: CDR1 KGHSH and CDR2 LQKENI. This CDR3 spans 14 amino acids. V lost 3 bases to trimming and J lost 3 bases; unmatched junction nucleotides: 1.

The V call is TRBV7-8, the J call TRBJ2-1, with 13 positions matching TRBD2. The CDR3 extends over 19 amino acids. Germline V CDR1 and CDR2: SGHVS, FQNEAQ. Losses at the gene ends were 5 bases for V and 1 base for J; bases not matched to a gene: 11. CDR3 DNA sequence: TGTGCCAGCAGCCCTCGGACTAGCGGGAGCGTAGGTTCCTACAATGAGCAGTTCTTC. Translation gives CASSPRTSGSVGSYNEQFF.

The chain carries TRBV7-9 and TRBJ1-2, with 7 bases matching TRBD1. Germline CDR1 is SEHNR and CDR2 is FQNEAQ (reference sequence). The CDR3 is 14 residues long. Trimming cost V 5 bases and J 9 bases; bases outside gene matches: 12. CDR3 in amino acids: CASSPPGQLDRYTF. CDR3 nucleotides: TGTGCCAGCAGCCCCCCGGGACAGCTCGATCGCTACACCTTC.

The gene calls are TRBV5-1 and TRBJ1-1; a possible D gene is TRBD1 (6 bases). Trimming took off 3 bases at V and 1 base at J, with 19 bases between the two ends. CDR3 length: 17 amino acids. The germline CDR1 and CDR2 sequences are SGHRS and YFSETQ. The CDR3 sequence is CASSWGGHGTPNTEAFF. The CDR3 bases are TGCGCCAGCAGCTGGGGGGGGCATGGGACGCCGAACACTGAAGCTTTCTTT.

The genes are TRBV7-9 and TRBJ2-5; 9 nucleotides align to TRBD2. The CDR3 has 15 amino acids. The V and J ends lost 4 bases and 5 bases, in that order; junction bases with no gene match: 8. Germline V gives CDR1 SEHNR, CDR2 FQNEAQ (reference sequence). Here the CDR3 reads CASSSGAGGTETQYF. CDR3 coding DNA: TGTGCCAGCAGCTCCGGCGCGGGAGGGACGGAGACCCAGTACTTC.

The genes are TRBV19 and TRBJ2-5; 9 bases line up with TRBD1. This CDR3 is 15 amino acids long. CDR1 LNHDA and CDR2 SQIVND come from the germline V gene (reference sequence). V lost 4 bases to trimming and J lost 5 bases; unmatched junction nucleotides: 8. The CDR3 here is CASSNPYRGRETQYF. CDR3 bases: TGTGCCAGTAGTAACCCTTACAGGGGGCGGGAGACCCAGTACTTC.

The gene calls are TRBV7-2 and TRBJ2-1, with TRBD2 identical over 14 bases. V lost 5 bases to trimming and J lost 8 bases; unmatched junction nucleotides: 8. The CDR3 consists of 16 residues. Germline CDR1 and CDR2: SGHTA and FQGNSA. The CDR3 DNA follows: TGTGCCAGCAGCACGACTAGCGGGAGGGCCGGGGATGAGCAGTTCTTC. As protein: CASSTTSGRAGDEQFF.

This chain links TRBV6-6 with TRBJ1-5; D may be TRBD1 (6 bases). Trimming pared 6 bases from V and 2 bases from J, leaving 14 bases between. From germline, CDR1 is MNHNY and CDR2 SVGAGI (reference sequence). The CDR3 is 15 amino acids. The CDR3 DNA sequence: TGTGCCAGCAGCCTACAGGGCGATGGCAATCAGCCCCAGCATTTT. It specifies CASSLQGDGNQPQHF.

V usage is TRBV5-4 and J usage is TRBJ2-7; D remains unclear. The CDR3 is 13 residues long. V was pared by 0 bases and J by 6 bases, with 10 bases between. Germline V gives CDR1 SGHNT, CDR2 YYREEE (reference sequence). The CDR3, as DNA: TGTGCCAGCAGCTTGGTGCTAGTCGGCGAGCAGTACTTC. Translation: CASSLVLVGEQYF. The full variable domain, rest sourced from reference TRBV5-4 and TRBJ2-7, is ETGVTQSPTHLIKTRGQQVTLRCSSQSGHNTVSWYQQALGQGPQFIFQYYREEENGRGNFPPRFSGLQFPNYSSELNVNALELDDSALYLCASSLVLVGEQYFGPGTRLTVT.

The chain has TRBV5-1 and TRBJ1-1; the D gene is possibly TRBD1 (6 bases). The length of the CDR3 is 14 residues. The V end was cut by 3 bases, the J end by 1 base, with 10 bases between. From germline, CDR1 is SGHRS and CDR2 YFSETQ. DNA of the CDR3: TGCGCCAGCAGCTCGGGACAAGCGAACACTGAAGCTTTCTTT. Translated, it gives CASSSGQANTEAFF.

This chain links TRBV10-1 with TRBJ2-1; possible D gene TRBD1, 6 bases. The V gene's germline CDR1 is WNHNN and CDR2 SYGVQD (reference sequence). Trimming removed 5 bases from V and 5 bases from J, with 19 bases in between. The CDR3 is made up of 16 amino acids. The CDR3 DNA is TGCGCCAGCAGTCGGACAGCGGCGAGTGCTAACAATGAGCAGTTCTTC. Protein: CASSRTAASANNEQFF.

The chain is built from TRBV28 and TRBJ2-1; perhaps TRBD1 as D (6 bases). The germline V gene has CDR1 MDHEN and CDR2 SYDVKM. V was shortened by 3 bases and J by 12 bases, with 21 bases between the two germline ends. This CDR3 is 15 amino acids long. Here the CDR3 reads CASSLIEQGLGAQFF. The CDR3, as DNA: TGTGCCAGCAGTTTGATTGAACAGGGCTTAGGTGCGCAGTTCTTC.

The rearrangement uses TRBV6-1 and TRBJ2-1; 9 positions agree with TRBD1. V gave up 5 bases and J gave up 7 bases; unmatched junction bases: 9. Germline V gives CDR1 MNHNS, CDR2 SASEGT. This CDR3 comprises 15 residues. CDR3 nucleotides: TGTGCCAGCAGTAATCGGGACAGGGTGGGGAATGAGCAGTTCTTC. This translates into CASSNRDRVGNEQFF.

The gene calls are TRBV6-5 and TRBJ2-7; D gene ambiguous. CDR3 length: 14 amino acids. Trimming took off 0 bases at V and 4 bases at J, with 10 bases between the two ends. The germline CDR1 and CDR2 sequences are MNHEY and SVGAGI. CDR3 sequence (DNA): TGTGCCAGCAGTTACTCCACCGCGCCGTACGAGCAGTACTTC. The encoded protein is CASSYSTAPYEQYF.

The J gene is TRBJ2-2, the V gene TRBV7-3; 9 bases map to TRBD2. V lost 4 bases to trimming and J lost 4 bases; unmatched junction nucleotides: 7. This CDR3 comprises 16 residues. The germline gives CDR1 SGHTA, CDR2 FQGTGA. CDR3 residues: CASSSSGRQTTGELFF. In DNA, the CDR3 is TGTGCCAGCAGCTCAAGCGGGAGGCAGACCACCGGGGAGCTGTTTTTT.